The clone carrying this T cell receptor (beta chain) appeared a single time. The antigen remains unidentified. The sample originates from a study of cytomegalovirus exposure and HLA in healthy donors. Findings and caveats of the study: Earlier results showed most TCR beta V segments being productive about 87% or about 30% of the time. On later analysis, the bulk of CMV-associated TCR beta chains appeared to be HLA-restricted.

PCR amplification relied on 60 Vbeta primers (plus 13 Jbeta primers). TCRdb keeps only in-frame clones here, not all; method: immunoSEQ multiplex PCR. This sample has around 91,000 clones; over 65% occur once, and the top ten carry around 4.3%. Per germline, CDR1 MGHDK and CDR2 SYGVNS. The CDR3 has 15 amino acids. Losses at the gene ends were 7 bases for V and 4 bases for J; bases not matched to a gene: 8. This receptor was obtained from a woman in her 40s in good health and CMV-seropositive. V and J are TRBV25-1 and TRBJ2-7; 12 positions agree with TRBD2. The sequencing sample was made of PBMCs. The CDR3 sequence is CASTPGLAGLYEQYF. Written as DNA, the CDR3 is TGTGCCAGCACGCCGGGACTAGCGGGTCTTTACGAGCAGTACTTC.